The 5 T cell receptor beta chains given below trace back to one sample, sequenced in a study of shared clonotypes between healthy human individuals. Produced via immunoSEQ multiplex PCR; TCRdb's table is partial and in-frame only. The sample yields 550,000 to 800,000 clones, about 92% seen once. The sequenced sample consisted of memory CD8+ T cells from PBMCs. Subset here: CD45RO+ cells pooled with CCR7-negative TemRA cells. These receptors originate from a man between 18 and 29 years old in good health. Some clones in this sample may be carry-over from other donors' samples.

The V gene is TRBV27, the J gene TRBJ2-2; D ambiguous. V was trimmed by 0 bases and J by 6 bases, leaving 23 bases between them. This CDR3 is built from 19 residues. Germline V gives CDR1 MNHEY, CDR2 SMNVEV (reference sequence). In DNA form, the CDR3 reads TGTGCCAGCAGTTTATCGGTTGGGGAATATCAGAGGCCATCCGGGGAGCTGTTTTTT. This encodes CASSLSVGEYQRPSGELFF.

The chain recombines TRBV29-1 with TRBJ2-3; 12 positions agree with TRBD2. This CDR3 has 14 residues. Germline CDR1 and CDR2: SQVTM and ANQGSEA. Unmatched junction bases numbered 0, after V lost 1 base and J lost 4 bases. CDR3 nucleotide sequence: TGCAGCGTTGAAGGACTAGCGGGAGCAGATACGCAGTATTTT. It is translated as CSVEGLAGADTQYF.

This clone was detected once. V gene TRBV11-2 combines with J gene TRBJ2-2; D is ambiguous. Germline loops: CDR1 SGHAT, CDR2 FQNNGV. V was cut by 5 bases and J by 2 bases, with 9 bases left in between. The CDR3 has 14 residues. As DNA, the CDR3 is TGTGCCAGCAGCCCGGCAGGTAACACCGGGGAGCTGTTTTTT. Its translation: CASSPAGNTGELFF.

This clone appeared a single time. This chain uses TRBV30 with TRBJ2-3; a weak D match, TRBD2 (5 bases). CDR3 length: 14 residues. Trimming took off 4 bases at V and 6 bases at J, with 17 bases between the two ends. CDR1 and CDR2 from the germline V gene are GTSNPN and SVGIG (reference sequence). The CDR3 nucleotides read TGTGCCTGGAATCTGCTAGCCGCTAGGGATACGCAGTATTTT. It specifies CAWNLLAARDTQYF.

Of note for this clone: This CDR3 is also generated by other DNA sequences in the sample. The J gene is TRBJ2-7, the V gene TRBV4-1, with D perhaps matching TRBD1 (5 bases). V lost 1 base, J lost 5 bases, and 6 bases lay in between. Germline V lookup: CDR1 MGHRA, CDR2 YSYEKL. The CDR3 sequence is 12 residues long. CDR3 amino acids: CASSQARDEQYF. CDR3 DNA: TGCGCCAGCAGCCAAGCCAGGGACGAGCAGTACTTC.